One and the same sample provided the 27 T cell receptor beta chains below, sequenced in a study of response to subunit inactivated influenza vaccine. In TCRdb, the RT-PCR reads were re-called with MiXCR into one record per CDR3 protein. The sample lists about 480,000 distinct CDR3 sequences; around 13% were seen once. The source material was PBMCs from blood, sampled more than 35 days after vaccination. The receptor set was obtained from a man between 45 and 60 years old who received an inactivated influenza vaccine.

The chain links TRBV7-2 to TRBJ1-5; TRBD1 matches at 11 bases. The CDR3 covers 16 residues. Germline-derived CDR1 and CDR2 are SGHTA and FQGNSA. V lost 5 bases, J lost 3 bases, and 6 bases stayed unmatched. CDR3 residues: CASSNRTGGNNQPQHF. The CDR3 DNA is TGTGCCAGCAGCAACCGGACAGGGGGCAACAATCAGCCCCAGCATTTT. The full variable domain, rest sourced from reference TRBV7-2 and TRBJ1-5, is GAGVSQSPSNKVTEKGKDVELRCDPISGHTALYWYRQSLGQGLEFLIYFQGNSAPDKSGLPSDRFSAERTGGSVSTLTIQRTQQEDSAVYLCASSNRTGGNNQPQHFGDGTRLSIL.

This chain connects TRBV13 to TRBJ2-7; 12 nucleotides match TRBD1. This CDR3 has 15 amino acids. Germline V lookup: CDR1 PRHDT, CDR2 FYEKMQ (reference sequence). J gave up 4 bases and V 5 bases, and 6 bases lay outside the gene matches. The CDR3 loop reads CASSRGTGGMYEQYF. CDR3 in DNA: TGTGCCAGCAGCCGAGGGACAGGGGGCATGTACGAGCAGTACTTC.

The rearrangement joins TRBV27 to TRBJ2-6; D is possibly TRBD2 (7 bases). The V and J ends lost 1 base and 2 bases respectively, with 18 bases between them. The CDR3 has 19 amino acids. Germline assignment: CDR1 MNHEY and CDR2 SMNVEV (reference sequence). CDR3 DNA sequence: TGTGCCAGCAGTTTATTTCGCGGGGGCTTCTTTCCTGGGGCCAACGTCCTGACTTTC. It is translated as CASSLFRGGFFPGANVLTF.

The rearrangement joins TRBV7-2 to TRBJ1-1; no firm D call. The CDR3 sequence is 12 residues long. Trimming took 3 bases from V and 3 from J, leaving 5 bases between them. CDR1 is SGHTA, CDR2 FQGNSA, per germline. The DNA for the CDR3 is TGTGCCAGCAGCTTGGCATACACTGAAGCTTTCTTT. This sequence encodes CASSLAYTEAFF. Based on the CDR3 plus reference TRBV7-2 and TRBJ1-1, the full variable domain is GAGVSQSPSNKVTEKGKDVELRCDPISGHTALYWYRQSLGQGLEFLIYFQGNSAPDKSGLPSDRFSAERTGGSVSTLTIQRTQQEDSAVYLCASSLAYTEAFFGQGTRLTVV.

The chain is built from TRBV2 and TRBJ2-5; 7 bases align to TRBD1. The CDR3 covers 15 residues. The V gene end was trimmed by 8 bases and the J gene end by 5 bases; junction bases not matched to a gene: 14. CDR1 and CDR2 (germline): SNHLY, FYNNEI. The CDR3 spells CASGSGNQGVETQYF. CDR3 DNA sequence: TGTGCCAGCGGGTCAGGGAACCAGGGGGTGGAGACCCAGTACTTC.

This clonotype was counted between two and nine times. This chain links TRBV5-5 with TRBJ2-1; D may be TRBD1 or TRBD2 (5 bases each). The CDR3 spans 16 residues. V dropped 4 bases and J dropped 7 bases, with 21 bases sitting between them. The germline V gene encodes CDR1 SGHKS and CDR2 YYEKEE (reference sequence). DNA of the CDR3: TGTGCCAGCAGCCCCAACTCCGGCCTGGGGGTTAATGAGCAGTTCTTC. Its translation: CASSPNSGLGVNEQFF.

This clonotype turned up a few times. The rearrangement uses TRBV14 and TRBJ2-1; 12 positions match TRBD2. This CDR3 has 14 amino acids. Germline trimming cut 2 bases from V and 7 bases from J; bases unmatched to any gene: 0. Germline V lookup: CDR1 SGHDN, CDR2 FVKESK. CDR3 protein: CASSQLAGGNEQFF. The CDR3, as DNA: TGTGCCAGCAGCCAACTAGCGGGAGGGAATGAGCAGTTCTTC.

CDR3 in DNA: TGCAGTGCTAGGTCCGGACCGAGCTCCTACGAGCAGTACTTC. It translates to CSARSGPSSYEQYF. This sequence joins TRBV20-1 and TRBJ2-7, with D unclear. The CDR3 contains 14 residues. Germline lookup yields CDR1 DFQATT and CDR2 SNEGSKA (reference sequence). V lost 3 bases, J lost 0 bases, and 12 bases lay in between.

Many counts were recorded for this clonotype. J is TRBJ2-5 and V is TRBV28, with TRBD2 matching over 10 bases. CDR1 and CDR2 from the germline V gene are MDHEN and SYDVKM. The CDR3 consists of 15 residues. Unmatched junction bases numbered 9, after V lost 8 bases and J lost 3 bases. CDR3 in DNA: TGTGCCAGCGGAGTATCAGCGGGGGGGAAAGAGACCCAGTACTTC. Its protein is CASGVSAGGKETQYF.

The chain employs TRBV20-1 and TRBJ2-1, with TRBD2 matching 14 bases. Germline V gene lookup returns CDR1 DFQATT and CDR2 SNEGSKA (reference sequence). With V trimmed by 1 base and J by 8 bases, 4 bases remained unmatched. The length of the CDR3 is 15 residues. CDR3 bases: TGCAGTGCTAGAGTAGGGACTAGCGGGAGTGATGAGCAGTTCTTC. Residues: CSARVGTSGSDEQFF.

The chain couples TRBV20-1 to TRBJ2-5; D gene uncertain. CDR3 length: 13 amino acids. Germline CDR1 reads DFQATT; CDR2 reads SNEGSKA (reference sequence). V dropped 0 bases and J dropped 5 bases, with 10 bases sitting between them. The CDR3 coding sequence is TGCAGTGCTAGAGACTCTGATAGGGAGACCCAGTACTTC. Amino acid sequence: CSARDSDRETQYF.

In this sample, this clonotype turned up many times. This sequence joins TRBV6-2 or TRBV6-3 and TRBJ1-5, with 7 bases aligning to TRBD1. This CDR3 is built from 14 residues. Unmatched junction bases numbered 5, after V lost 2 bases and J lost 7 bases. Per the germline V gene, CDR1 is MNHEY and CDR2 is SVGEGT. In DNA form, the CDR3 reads TGTGCCAGCAGTTACGCAGGGGGTATCCAGCCCCAGCATTTT. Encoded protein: CASSYAGGIQPQHF.

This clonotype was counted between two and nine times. The CDR3 loop is CASSYEGGGPEAFF. In DNA form, the CDR3 reads TGTGCCAGCAGTTACGAAGGGGGGGGGCCTGAAGCTTTCTTT. The V call is TRBV6-5, the J call TRBJ1-1, with a possible D match to TRBD1 (6 bases). V gave up 2 bases and J gave up 6 bases, with 13 bases separating them. The CDR3 totals 14 residues. The germline gives CDR1 MNHEY, CDR2 SVGAGI.

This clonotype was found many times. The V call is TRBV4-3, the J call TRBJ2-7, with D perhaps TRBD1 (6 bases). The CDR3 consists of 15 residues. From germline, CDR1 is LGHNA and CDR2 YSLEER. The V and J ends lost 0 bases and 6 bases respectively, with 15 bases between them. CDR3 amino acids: CASSQDWTVGGEQYF. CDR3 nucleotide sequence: TGCGCCAGCAGCCAAGATTGGACAGTGGGCGGCGAGCAGTACTTC.

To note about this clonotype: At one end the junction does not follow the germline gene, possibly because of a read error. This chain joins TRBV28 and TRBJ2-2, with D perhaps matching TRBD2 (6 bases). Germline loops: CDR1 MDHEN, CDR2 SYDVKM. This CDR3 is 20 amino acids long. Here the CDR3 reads CASSYLLAPGTRSNTGELFF. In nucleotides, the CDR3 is TGCGCCAGCAGTTACCTACTAGCTCCTGGTACAAGATCGAACACCGGGGAGCTGTTTTTT.

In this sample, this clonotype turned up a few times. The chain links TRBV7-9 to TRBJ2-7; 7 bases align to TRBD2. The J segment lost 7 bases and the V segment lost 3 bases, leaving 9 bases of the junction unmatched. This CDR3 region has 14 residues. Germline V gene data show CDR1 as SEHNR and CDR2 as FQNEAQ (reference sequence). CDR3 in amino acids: CASSFDLAASEQYF. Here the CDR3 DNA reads TGTGCCAGCAGCTTTGATCTAGCGGCATCAGAGCAGTACTTC.

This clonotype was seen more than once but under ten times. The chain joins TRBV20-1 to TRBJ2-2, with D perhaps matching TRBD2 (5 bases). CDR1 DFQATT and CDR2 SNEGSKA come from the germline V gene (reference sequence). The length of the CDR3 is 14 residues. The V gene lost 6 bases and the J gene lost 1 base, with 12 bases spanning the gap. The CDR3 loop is CSADGNKNTGELFF. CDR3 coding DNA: TGCAGTGCAGACGGGAATAAGAACACCGGGGAGCTGTTTTTT.

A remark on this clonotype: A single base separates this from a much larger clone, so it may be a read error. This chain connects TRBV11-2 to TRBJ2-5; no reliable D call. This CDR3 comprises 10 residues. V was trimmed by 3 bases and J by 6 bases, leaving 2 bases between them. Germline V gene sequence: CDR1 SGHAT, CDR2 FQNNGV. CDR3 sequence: CASSLQTQYF. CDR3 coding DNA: TGTGCCAGCAGCTTGCAGACCCAGTACTTC.

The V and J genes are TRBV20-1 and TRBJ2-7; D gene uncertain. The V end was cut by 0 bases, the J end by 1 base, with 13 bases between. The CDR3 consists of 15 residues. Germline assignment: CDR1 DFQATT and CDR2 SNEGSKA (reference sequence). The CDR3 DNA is TGCAGTGCTAGAGATTACTTACAGCCTTCCTACGAGCAGTACTTC. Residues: CSARDYLQPSYEQYF.

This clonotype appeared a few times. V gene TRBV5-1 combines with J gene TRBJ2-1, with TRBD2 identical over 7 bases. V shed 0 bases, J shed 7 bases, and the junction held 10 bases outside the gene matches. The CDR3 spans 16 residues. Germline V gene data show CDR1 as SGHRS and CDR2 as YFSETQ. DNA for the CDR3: TGCGCCAGCAGCTTGGAGGGAGGGCCCAAGGTAAATGAGCAGTTCTTC. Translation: CASSLEGGPKVNEQFF.

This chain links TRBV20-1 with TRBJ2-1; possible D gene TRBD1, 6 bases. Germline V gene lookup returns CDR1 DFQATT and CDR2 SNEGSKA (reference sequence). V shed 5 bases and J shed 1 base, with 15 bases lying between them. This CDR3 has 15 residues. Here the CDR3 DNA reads TGCAGTGCTCCGAGGACAGCCTTATCCTACAATGAGCAGTTCTTC. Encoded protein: CSAPRTALSYNEQFF.

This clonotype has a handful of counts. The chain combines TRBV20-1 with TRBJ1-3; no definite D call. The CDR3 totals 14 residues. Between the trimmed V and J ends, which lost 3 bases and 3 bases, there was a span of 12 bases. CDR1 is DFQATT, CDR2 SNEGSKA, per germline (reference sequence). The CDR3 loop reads CSASRKSLGNTIYF. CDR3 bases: TGCAGTGCTAGCCGGAAGAGTCTTGGAAACACCATATATTTT.

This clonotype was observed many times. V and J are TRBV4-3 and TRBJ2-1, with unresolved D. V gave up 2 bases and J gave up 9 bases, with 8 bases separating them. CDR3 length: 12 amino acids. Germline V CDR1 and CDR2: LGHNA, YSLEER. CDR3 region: CASSQPYGEQFF. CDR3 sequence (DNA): TGCGCCAGCAGCCAACCATACGGTGAGCAGTTCTTC.

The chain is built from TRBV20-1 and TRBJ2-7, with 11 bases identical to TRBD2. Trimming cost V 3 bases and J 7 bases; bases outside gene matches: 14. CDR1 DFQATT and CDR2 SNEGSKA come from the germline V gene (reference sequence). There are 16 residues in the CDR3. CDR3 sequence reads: CSARQTSGTGIGEQYF. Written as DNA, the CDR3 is TGCAGTGCTAGGCAGACTAGCGGGACCGGAATCGGGGAGCAGTACTTC.

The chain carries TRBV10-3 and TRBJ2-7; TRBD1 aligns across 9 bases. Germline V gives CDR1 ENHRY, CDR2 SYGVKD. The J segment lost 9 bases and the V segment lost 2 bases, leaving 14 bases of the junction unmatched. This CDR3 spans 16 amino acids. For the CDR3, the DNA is TGTGCCATCAGTGAGGAGGGGGACAGGGTGAGCCTTGGGCAGTACTTC. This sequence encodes CAISEEGDRVSLGQYF.

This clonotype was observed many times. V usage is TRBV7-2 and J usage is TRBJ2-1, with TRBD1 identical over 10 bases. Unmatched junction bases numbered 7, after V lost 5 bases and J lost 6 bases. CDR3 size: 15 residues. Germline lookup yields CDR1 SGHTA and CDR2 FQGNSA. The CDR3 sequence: CASSEGTGVINEQFF. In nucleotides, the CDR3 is TGTGCCAGCAGCGAAGGGACAGGGGTTATCAATGAGCAGTTCTTC.

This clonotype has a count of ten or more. In nucleotides, the CDR3 is TGTGCCATCAGTGATTCAGGTCGGAGGCCCTACGAGCAGTACTTC. This codes for CAISDSGRRPYEQYF. The gene calls are TRBV10-3 and TRBJ2-7; D is perhaps TRBD2 (5 bases). This CDR3 has 15 residues. The V and J ends lost 3 bases and 2 bases respectively, with 14 bases between them. The V gene's germline CDR1 is ENHRY and CDR2 SYGVKD.